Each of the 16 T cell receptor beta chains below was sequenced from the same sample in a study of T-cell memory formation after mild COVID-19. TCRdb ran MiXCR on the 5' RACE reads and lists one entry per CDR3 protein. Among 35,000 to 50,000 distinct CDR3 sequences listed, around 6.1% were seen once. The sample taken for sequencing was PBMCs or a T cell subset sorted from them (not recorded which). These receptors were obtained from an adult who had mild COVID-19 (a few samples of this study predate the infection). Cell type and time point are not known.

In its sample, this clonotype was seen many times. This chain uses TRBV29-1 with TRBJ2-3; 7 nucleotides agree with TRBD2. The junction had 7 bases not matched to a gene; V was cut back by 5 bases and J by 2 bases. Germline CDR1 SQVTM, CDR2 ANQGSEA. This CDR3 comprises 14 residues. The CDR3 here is CSVLPGLHTDTQYF. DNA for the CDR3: TGCAGCGTTTTGCCGGGACTACACACAGATACGCAGTATTTT.

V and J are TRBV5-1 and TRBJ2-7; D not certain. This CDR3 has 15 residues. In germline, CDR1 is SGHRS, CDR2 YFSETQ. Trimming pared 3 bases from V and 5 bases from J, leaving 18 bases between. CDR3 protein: CASSSYLGRSNEQYF. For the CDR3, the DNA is TGCGCCAGCAGCTCTTATCTGGGAAGAAGCAACGAGCAGTACTTC.

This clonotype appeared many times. CDR3 nucleotide sequence: TGCGCCAGCAGCCAGGCCTACGAGCAGTACTTC. This sequence encodes CASSQAYEQYF. J is TRBJ2-7 and V is TRBV4-1; no clear D. The CDR3 loop spans 11 amino acids. Trimming removed 3 bases from V and 2 bases from J, with 2 bases in between. Per germline, CDR1 MGHRA and CDR2 YSYEKL.

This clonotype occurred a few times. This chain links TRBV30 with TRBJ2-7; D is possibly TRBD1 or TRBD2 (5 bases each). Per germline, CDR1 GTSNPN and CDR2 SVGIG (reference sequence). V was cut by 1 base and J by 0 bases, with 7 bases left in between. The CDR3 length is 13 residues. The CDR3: CAWSDGASYEQYF. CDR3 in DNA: TGTGCCTGGAGTGACGGGGCCTCCTACGAGCAGTACTTC.

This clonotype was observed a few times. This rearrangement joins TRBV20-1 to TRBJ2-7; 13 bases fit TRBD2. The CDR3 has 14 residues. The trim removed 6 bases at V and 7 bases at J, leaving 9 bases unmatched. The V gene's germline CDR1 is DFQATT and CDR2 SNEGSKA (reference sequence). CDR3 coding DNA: TGCAGTGCCGAAAGAGGACTAGCGGGGGTAGAGCAGTACTTC. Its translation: CSAERGLAGVEQYF.

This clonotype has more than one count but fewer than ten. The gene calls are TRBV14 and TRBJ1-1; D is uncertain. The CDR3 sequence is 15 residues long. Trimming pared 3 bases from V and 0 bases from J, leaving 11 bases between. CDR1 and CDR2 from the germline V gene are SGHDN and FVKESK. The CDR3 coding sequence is TGTGCCAGCAGCCAGAATCGTGGCCTGAACACTGAAGCTTTCTTT. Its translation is CASSQNRGLNTEAFF.

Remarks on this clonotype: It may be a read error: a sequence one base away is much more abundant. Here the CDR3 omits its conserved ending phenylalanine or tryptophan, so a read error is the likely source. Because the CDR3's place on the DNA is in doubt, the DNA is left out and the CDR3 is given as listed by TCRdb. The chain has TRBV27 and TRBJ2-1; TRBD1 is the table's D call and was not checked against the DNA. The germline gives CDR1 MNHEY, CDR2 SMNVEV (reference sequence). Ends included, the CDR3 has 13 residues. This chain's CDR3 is CASGPTGALRRFL.

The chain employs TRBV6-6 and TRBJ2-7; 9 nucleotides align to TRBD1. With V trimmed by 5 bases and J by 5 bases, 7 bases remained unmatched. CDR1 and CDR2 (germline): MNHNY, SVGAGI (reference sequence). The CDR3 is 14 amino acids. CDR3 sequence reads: CASSASGTGNEQYF. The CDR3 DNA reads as TGTGCCAGCAGTGCGTCCGGGACAGGGAACGAGCAGTACTTC.

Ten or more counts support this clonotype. Here the CDR3 DNA reads TGTGCCAGCAAGAGGGGGTCATGGGAGACCCAGTACTTC. Its translation: CASKRGSWETQYF. This chain uses TRBV12-3 or TRBV12-4 with TRBJ2-5; perhaps TRBD1 as D (6 bases). Trimming left V 7 bases short and J 5 bases short, with 14 bases between. CDR3 length: 13 residues.

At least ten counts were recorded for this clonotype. CDR3 region: CSVSRGYSNEQYF. The CDR3 DNA is TGCAGCGTTTCCAGGGGGTACAGCAACGAGCAGTACTTC. V is TRBV29-1 and J is TRBJ2-7, with 7 bases matching TRBD1. CDR1 SQVTM and CDR2 ANQGSEA come from the germline V gene. This CDR3 has 13 residues. V was clipped by 5 bases and J by 5 bases; unmatched bases: 9.

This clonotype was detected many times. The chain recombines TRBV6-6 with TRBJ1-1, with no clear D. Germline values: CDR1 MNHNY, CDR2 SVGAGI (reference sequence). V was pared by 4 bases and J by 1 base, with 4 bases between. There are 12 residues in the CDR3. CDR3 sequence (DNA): TGTGCCAGCAGTTGGGGGAACACTGAAGCTTTCTTT. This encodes CASSWGNTEAFF.

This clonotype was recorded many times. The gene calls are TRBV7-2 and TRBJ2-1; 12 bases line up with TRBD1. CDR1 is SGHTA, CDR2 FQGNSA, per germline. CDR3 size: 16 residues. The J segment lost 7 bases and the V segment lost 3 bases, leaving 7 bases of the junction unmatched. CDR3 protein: CASSFIGTGGLNEQFF. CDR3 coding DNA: TGTGCCAGCAGCTTTATTGGGACAGGGGGCTTGAATGAGCAGTTCTTC.

The CDR3 region has the DNA TGTGCCAGCTCACCCCTGGCAGCAGGGGGGGAAAGGGCCTACGAGCAGTACTTC. Amino acid sequence: CASSPLAAGGERAYEQYF. The rearrangement links TRBV18 to TRBJ2-7; either TRBD1 or TRBD2 may supply D (7 bases each). Trimming removed 3 bases from V and 2 bases from J, with 23 bases in between. The CDR3 length is 18 residues. CDR1 is KGHSH and CDR2 is LQKENI in the germline V gene.

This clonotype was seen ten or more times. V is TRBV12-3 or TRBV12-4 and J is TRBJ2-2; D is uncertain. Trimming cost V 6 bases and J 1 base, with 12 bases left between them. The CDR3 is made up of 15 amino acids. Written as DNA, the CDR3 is TGTGCCAGCAGCCGTGGACGGAGGAACACCGGGGAGCTGTTTTTT. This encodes CASSRGRRNTGELFF.

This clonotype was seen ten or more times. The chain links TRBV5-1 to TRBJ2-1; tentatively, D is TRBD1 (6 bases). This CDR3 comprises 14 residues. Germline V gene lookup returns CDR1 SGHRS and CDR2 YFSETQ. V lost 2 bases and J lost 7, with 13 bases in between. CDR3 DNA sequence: TGCGCCAGCAGCTTCCCGGGCAGGGGAAATGAGCAGTTCTTC. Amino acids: CASSFPGRGNEQFF.

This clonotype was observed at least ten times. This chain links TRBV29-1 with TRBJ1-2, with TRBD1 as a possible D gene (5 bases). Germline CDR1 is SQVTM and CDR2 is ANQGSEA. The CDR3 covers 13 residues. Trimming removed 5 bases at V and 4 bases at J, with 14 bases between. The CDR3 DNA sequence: TGCAGCGTTTGGGAAACGGGACGCTATGGCTACACCTTC. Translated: CSVWETGRYGYTF.